The following is a T cell receptor (beta chain) sequence with its context. Its target is not known. The source of the sample is a study of shared clonotypes between healthy human individuals. Findings and caveats of the study: Generally, estimated richness proved larger in naive subsets than it did in memory subsets.

Germline assignment: CDR1 MNHNS and CDR2 SASEGT. V dropped 11 bases and J dropped 7 bases, with 14 bases sitting between them. The CDR3 sequence is 12 residues long. Deep-level running was used for the assay. The material for each subset, its genomic DNA, was split evenly across several immunoSEQ plates. In the original workflow: ImmunoSEQ gave junction-only sequences without quality scores, so filtering differed. Only in-frame clones appear in the TCRdb table, and some are missing; sequencing was by immunoSEQ multiplex PCR. V and J calls and clone size follow that table, whereas D and trimming were derived from the DNA. The sample contains some 1,100,000 clones, about 80% of which appear only once.

Sequencing used memory CD4+ T cells from PBMCs. As to subset: CD45RA-negative fraction. The clonotype comes from a man younger than 35 in good health. Some clones in this sample may be carry-over from other donors' samples. The rearrangement links TRBV6-1 to TRBJ1-4; possible D gene TRBD1, 5 bases. CDR3 nucleotides: TGTGCCCCTCTCTTCGGGGGTGAAAAACTGTTTTTT. The encoded protein is CAPLFGGEKLFF.